Following are 32 T cell receptor beta chains from one sample sequenced in a study of regulatory T cells in long-lasting Graves disease. Time point of the sample: newly diagnosed GD, antithyroid drugs for less than 3 months. PBMCs were the source of the RNA used for TCR sequencing. According to the study, TCR beta libraries were built with iRepertoire HTBI primers and CDR3-region Arm-PCR. Via MiXCR, TCRdb re-called the multiplex PCR reads, giving one row per CDR3 protein. Found here are 400,000 to 500,000 distinct CDR3 sequences, 13% to 15% of them singletons; the top ten hold under 20%. These data were likewise used in another study, on T cells in Graves' hyperthyroidism and ophthalmopathy.

The material sequenced was peripheral blood mononuclear cells (PBMCs), taken at new diagnosis, from a patient treated with antithyroid drugs. Receptor source: a woman between 50 and 59 years old with Graves disease.

This clonotype was recorded many times. This chain uses TRBV5-8 with TRBJ2-3, with TRBD1 identical over 8 bases. The CDR3 is 15 residues long. CDR1 and CDR2 from the germline V gene are SGHTS and YDEGEE. Trimming took 7 bases from V and 1 from J; bases not matched to a gene: 8. The CDR3 DNA reads TGTGCCAGCGAATCGGAGGGACAGGGCACAGATACGCAGTATTTT. Translation: CASESEGQGTDTQYF.

This clonotype has a handful of counts. The chain uses TRBV6-1 and TRBJ2-3; D is tentatively TRBD1 or TRBD2 (6 bases each). The CDR3 runs to 16 residues. Between the trimmed V and J ends, which lost 2 bases and 6 bases, there was a span of 18 bases. Germline values: CDR1 MNHNS, CDR2 SASEGT. Written as DNA, the CDR3 is TGTGCCAGCAGTGAAAGGGGGGCGGGCCCCGGGGATACGCAGTATTTT. Encoded protein: CASSERGAGPGDTQYF.

There are many counts of this clonotype. The chain has TRBV11-2 and TRBJ2-1; 10 nucleotides agree with TRBD2. Germline lookup yields CDR1 SGHAT and CDR2 FQNNGV. The CDR3 sequence is 15 residues long. V shed 5 bases and J 4 bases; nucleotides not matched to a gene: 5. Here the CDR3 DNA reads TGTGCCAGCAGCCGAGGGACTAGCGAATACAATGAGCAGTTCTTC. As protein: CASSRGTSEYNEQFF.

The rearrangement joins TRBV6-2 or TRBV6-3 to TRBJ2-7, with TRBD1 identical over 7 bases. J was trimmed by 3 bases and V by 5 bases; bases with no gene match: 10. The CDR3 consists of 15 residues. Germline V gene sequence: CDR1 MNHEY, CDR2 SVGEGT. This CDR3 is CASSPRQGRFYEQYF. The CDR3 region has the DNA TGTGCCAGCAGTCCTCGACAGGGTAGGTTCTACGAGCAGTACTTC.

V is TRBV19 and J is TRBJ1-5, with a possible D match to TRBD1 (6 bases). Germline-derived CDR1 and CDR2 are LNHDA and SQIVND (reference sequence). V lost 3 bases to trimming and J lost 5 bases, with 8 bases between them. CDR3 length equals 13 residues. CDR3 in amino acids: CASSIGGYQPQHF. The CDR3, as DNA: TGTGCCAGTAGTATCGGGGGCTATCAGCCCCAGCATTTT.

This clonotype was observed at least ten times. The V gene is TRBV18, the J gene TRBJ2-7, with TRBD1 identical over 10 bases. V dropped 0 bases and J dropped 0; count of bases not matched to a gene: 5. The CDR3 is 17 amino acids. The germline gives CDR1 KGHSH, CDR2 LQKENI. This chain's CDR3 is CASSPPIGQGVSYEQYF. The CDR3 DNA reads as TGTGCCAGCTCACCACCGATCGGACAGGGGGTCTCCTACGAGCAGTACTTC.

This clonotype has ten or more counts. The chain joins TRBV12-3 or TRBV12-4 to TRBJ2-1; 9 bases are shared with TRBD2. The CDR3 loop spans 17 amino acids. J gave up 7 bases and V 6 bases, and 16 bases lay outside the gene matches. CDR3 amino acids: CASRPTSGRGLTNEQFF. In DNA, the CDR3 is TGTGCCAGCAGGCCGACTAGCGGAAGAGGTTTAACAAATGAGCAGTTCTTC.

This clonotype was seen more than once but under ten times. V gene TRBV7-9 combines with J gene TRBJ2-1, with TRBD2 matching over 7 bases. This CDR3 has 17 residues. Per the germline V gene, CDR1 is SEHNR and CDR2 is FQNEAQ (reference sequence). V trimming: 1 base; J trimming: 3 bases; junction bases outside the gene matches: 9. The CDR3 spells CASSLVVVREYYNEQFF. The CDR3 DNA reads TGTGCCAGCAGCTTAGTGGTTGTGCGGGAGTACTACAATGAGCAGTTCTTC.

The chain carries TRBV3-1 and TRBJ2-4, with 10 nucleotides matching TRBD1. J was trimmed by 2 bases and V by 8 bases; bases with no gene match: 18. Germline loops: CDR1 LGHDT, CDR2 YNNKEL (reference sequence). The CDR3 extends over 19 amino acids. The CDR3 loop is CASGPTILRDRGSKNIQYF. DNA for the CDR3: TGTGCCAGCGGCCCCACAATACTCCGGGACAGGGGATCCAAAAACATTCAGTACTTC.

This clonotype has at least ten counts. The chain joins TRBV27 to TRBJ2-2, with 8 bases matching TRBD2. V was clipped by 6 bases and J by 2 bases; unmatched bases: 8. CDR3 length: 16 residues. CDR1 is MNHEY, CDR2 SMNVEV, per germline (reference sequence). Here the CDR3 reads CASRPPLAANTGELFF. The CDR3 DNA reads as TGTGCCAGCAGACCTCCACTAGCGGCAAACACCGGGGAGCTGTTTTTT.

This clonotype was seen only once. The rearrangement uses TRBV19 and TRBJ1-2; D perhaps matches TRBD1 (5 bases). Trimming cost V 4 bases and J 8 bases, with 8 bases left between them. The CDR3 is 11 amino acids. CDR1 is LNHDA and CDR2 is SQIVND in the germline V gene (reference sequence). Written as DNA, the CDR3 is TGTGCCAGTAGTAGGTGGGACGGCTACACCTTC. Encoded protein: CASSRWDGYTF.

This clonotype was recorded at least ten times. J is TRBJ2-5 and V is TRBV7-9, with 9 bases aligning to TRBD1. Germline V gene data show CDR1 as SEHNR and CDR2 as FQNEAQ (reference sequence). CDR3 size: 16 residues. Trimming took 5 bases from V and 2 from J; bases not matched to a gene: 9. CDR3 nucleotide sequence: TGTGCCAGCAGCCGATTAGAGGGGACAGGGCAAGAGACCCAGTACTTC. It codes for CASSRLEGTGQETQYF.

This clonotype was recorded at least ten times. The rearrangement uses TRBV27 and TRBJ1-1, with 11 positions matching TRBD1. The trim removed 0 bases at V and 4 bases at J, leaving 1 base unmatched. Germline V gene sequence: CDR1 MNHEY, CDR2 SMNVEV (reference sequence). This CDR3 spans 15 amino acids. The CDR3 DNA sequence: TGTGCCAGCAGTTTATCGGGGACAGGGGGCACTGAAGCTTTCTTT. It codes for CASSLSGTGGTEAFF.

The chain combines TRBV18 with TRBJ1-4; the D gene is possibly TRBD1 (5 bases). CDR1 KGHSH and CDR2 LQKENI come from the germline V gene. V lost 2 bases, J lost 0 bases, and 10 bases lay in between. This CDR3 comprises 16 residues. This CDR3 reads CASSPATTATNEKLFF. CDR3 sequence (DNA): TGTGCCAGCTCACCAGCCACGACAGCAACTAATGAAAAACTGTTTTTT. Combining the CDR3 with reference TRBV18 and TRBJ1-4 gives the whole variable domain NAGVMQNPRHLVRRRGQEARLRCSPMKGHSHVYWYRQLPEEGLKFMVYLQKENIIDESGMPKERFSAEFPKEGPSILRIQQVVRGDSAAYFCASSPATTATNEKLFFGSGTQLSVL.

The V gene is TRBV4-1, the J gene TRBJ1-5; TRBD1 agrees at 9 bases. Germline V gives CDR1 MGHRA, CDR2 YSYEKL. Germline trimming cut 3 bases from V and 0 bases from J; bases unmatched to any gene: 6. The CDR3 has 17 residues. The CDR3: CASSQTTGGYSNQPQHF. The CDR3 DNA reads as TGCGCCAGCAGCCAGACAACAGGGGGCTATAGCAATCAGCCCCAGCATTTT.

This clonotype has a count of ten or more. V is TRBV12-3 or TRBV12-4 and J is TRBJ1-4, with TRBD1 matching over 7 bases. The CDR3 runs 16 residues. V was pared by 5 bases and J by 1 base, with 7 bases of the junction left unmatched. This chain's CDR3 is CASSPRQGGTNEKLFF. CDR3 coding DNA: TGTGCCAGCAGTCCCAGACAGGGCGGAACTAATGAAAAACTGTTTTTT.

This clonotype was found a few times. This chain connects TRBV5-1 to TRBJ2-3, with TRBD1 as a possible D gene (8 bases). The end of the DNA is better explained by TRBJ2-5, so the J call may be wrong. The CDR3 sequence is 16 residues long. The V gene's germline CDR1 is SGHRS and CDR2 YFSETQ. The chain's CDR3 is CASSLGFGQGGETQYF. The DNA for the CDR3 is TGCGCCAGCAGCTTGGGGTTTGGACAGGGAGGGGAGACCCAGTACTTC.

This chain links TRBV9 with TRBJ2-7, with TRBD2 matching 8 bases. The junction had 6 bases not matched to a gene; V was cut back by 3 bases and J by 1 base. The CDR3 contains 15 residues. Germline V lookup: CDR1 SGDLS, CDR2 YYNGEE. In DNA, the CDR3 is TGTGCCAGCAGCGGAGCGGGAGAAGGGTCCTACGAGCAGTACTTC. Its protein is CASSGAGEGSYEQYF.

This clonotype was counted many times. V usage is TRBV10-2 and J usage is TRBJ2-7, with 7 bases identical to TRBD2. V trimming: 0 bases; J trimming: 2 bases; junction bases outside the gene matches: 10. The CDR3 is made up of 17 amino acids. CDR1 and CDR2 from the germline V gene are WSHSY and SAAADI. The CDR3 spells CASSESSGRTPPYEQYF. In nucleotides, the CDR3 is TGCGCCAGCAGTGAGTCTTCCGGGAGGACCCCTCCCTACGAGCAGTACTTC.

This sequence joins TRBV3-1 and TRBJ2-1, with a possible D match to TRBD1 (5 bases). Germline values: CDR1 LGHDT, CDR2 YNNKEL (reference sequence). Trimming took 1 base from V and 0 from J, leaving 16 bases between them. The CDR3 has 18 residues. The CDR3 is CASSQAPNRTSSYNEQFF. In DNA form, the CDR3 reads TGTGCCAGCAGCCAAGCCCCTAACAGGACCAGCTCCTACAATGAGCAGTTCTTC.

This rearrangement joins TRBV7-2 to TRBJ2-1; D is unresolved. There are 14 residues in the CDR3. V was trimmed by 1 base and J by 5 bases, leaving 9 bases between them. Germline assignment: CDR1 SGHTA and CDR2 FQGNSA. The CDR3 nucleotides read TGTGCCAGCAGCTTAGTAACAGAGAACAATGAGCAGTTCTTC. Translating gives CASSLVTENNEQFF.

The chain is built from TRBV7-9 and TRBJ1-4, with D possibly matching TRBD1 (6 bases). V lost 4 bases and J lost 3, with 24 bases in between. The CDR3 has 19 amino acids. Per germline, CDR1 SEHNR and CDR2 FQNEAQ (reference sequence). The CDR3 DNA follows: TGTGCCAGCAGCTCCCGTCGGTCGAGGACAGTCCTGTCTAATGAAAAACTGTTTTTT. It translates to CASSSRRSRTVLSNEKLFF.

This clonotype showed up just once. The V and J genes are TRBV7-9 and TRBJ2-1; the match to TRBD2 covers 9 bases. The CDR3 is 16 residues long. The germline V gene has CDR1 SEHNR and CDR2 FQNEAQ (reference sequence). V trimming: 5 bases; J trimming: 4 bases; junction bases outside the gene matches: 9. The CDR3 loop is CASSRAVAGVYNEQFF. Written as DNA, the CDR3 is TGTGCCAGCAGCCGAGCGGTAGCGGGGGTTTACAATGAGCAGTTCTTC.

This clonotype appeared a single time. V and J are TRBV20-1 and TRBJ2-7, with 8 bases that match TRBD2. This CDR3 spans 15 amino acids. The trim removed 3 bases at V and 3 bases at J, leaving 10 bases unmatched. CDR1 DFQATT and CDR2 SNEGSKA come from the germline V gene (reference sequence). CDR3 sequence: CSARRPGLGNYEQYF. CDR3 DNA sequence: TGCAGTGCTAGGCGCCCGGGACTAGGTAACTACGAGCAGTACTTC.

In this sample, this clonotype turned up many times. The gene calls are TRBV7-2 and TRBJ2-5; D gene uncertain. Looked up from germline, CDR1 is SGHTA and CDR2 is FQGNSA. Trimming took off 4 bases at V and 1 base at J, with 7 bases between the two ends. The CDR3 runs to 13 residues. For the CDR3, the DNA is TGTGCCAGCAGCTCCCGCGTCCAAGAGACCCAGTACTTC. Amino acid sequence: CASSSRVQETQYF.

The sample holds many counts of this clonotype. The rearrangement links TRBV9 to TRBJ2-3, with D unresolved. The CDR3 sequence is 13 residues long. CDR1 is SGDLS and CDR2 is YYNGEE in the germline V gene. The germline V and J ends were trimmed by 0 bases and 4 bases, with 6 bases remaining between them. The CDR3, as DNA: TGTGCCAGCAGCGTAGGGTTATCAGATACGCAGTATTTT. Translation: CASSVGLSDTQYF. The entire variable domain, with the rest obtained from reference TRBV9 and TRBJ2-3, is as follows: DSGVTQTPKHLITATGQRVTLRCSPRSGDLSVYWYQQSLDQGLQFLIQYYNGEERAKGNILERFSAQQFPDLHSELNLSSLELGDSALYFCASSVGLSDTQYFGPGTRLTVL.

Ten or more counts support this clonotype. The chain couples TRBV10-3 to TRBJ2-1, with 10 bases fitting TRBD2. The germline V gene encodes CDR1 ENHRY and CDR2 SYGVKD. Losses at the gene ends were 4 bases for V and 6 bases for J; bases not matched to a gene: 9. The length of the CDR3 is 16 residues. CDR3 in DNA: TGTGCCATCAGTGTAGAACCTAGCGGGAGTGGCAATGAGCAGTTCTTC. Translation: CAISVEPSGSGNEQFF.

This clonotype was observed once. The genes are TRBV18 and TRBJ2-5, with 13 bases fitting TRBD2. Germline CDR1 KGHSH, CDR2 LQKENI. V dropped 2 bases and J dropped 4; count of bases not matched to a gene: 7. The CDR3 has 17 amino acids. The CDR3 DNA follows: TGTGCCAGCTCACCAAGGACTAGCGGGAGTGTTGGAGAGACCCAGTACTTC. This gives the protein CASSPRTSGSVGETQYF.

V gene TRBV14 combines with J gene TRBJ2-1; the match to TRBD2 covers 14 bases. V dropped 4 bases and J dropped 6; count of bases not matched to a gene: 8. Germline V gene data show CDR1 as SGHDN and CDR2 as FVKESK. The CDR3 sequence is 17 residues long. The DNA for the CDR3 is TGTGCCAGCAGCCGACTAGCGGGAGGGTTGGGCTCCAATGAGCAGTTCTTC. Translated, it gives CASSRLAGGLGSNEQFF.

This clonotype appeared many times. The chain uses TRBV29-1 and TRBJ2-1; no reliable D call. The CDR3 covers 12 residues. CDR1 is SQVTM and CDR2 is ANQGSEA in the germline V gene. V lost 4 bases to trimming and J lost 3 bases, with 7 bases between them. CDR3 amino acids: CSVGTSYNEQFF. The CDR3 DNA follows: TGCAGCGTTGGTACGAGCTACAATGAGCAGTTCTTC.

This clonotype was seen at least ten times. The chain employs TRBV28 and TRBJ2-7, with TRBD1 as a possible D gene (5 bases). The CDR3 runs to 15 residues. Per the germline V gene, CDR1 is MDHEN and CDR2 is SYDVKM. Trimming took 2 bases from V and 2 from J, leaving 13 bases between them. Here the CDR3 DNA reads TGTGCCAGCAGTTTACCCAGGGTAGGGGCCTACGAGCAGTACTTC. This translates into CASSLPRVGAYEQYF.

In its sample, this clonotype was seen many times. CDR3 protein: CASSSRDRGREETQYF. CDR3 sequence (DNA): TGTGCCAGCAGTTCCCGGGACAGGGGGCGAGAAGAGACCCAGTACTTC. The gene calls are TRBV27 and TRBJ2-5; the match to TRBD1 covers 12 bases. Germline values: CDR1 MNHEY, CDR2 SMNVEV (reference sequence). V was pared by 4 bases and J by 3 bases, with 6 bases of the junction left unmatched. This CDR3 spans 16 amino acids.